The subject of this entry is one T cell receptor beta chain. The V and J ends lost 7 bases and 4 bases, in that order; junction bases with no gene match: 6. The CDR3 contains 14 residues. Germline CDR1 and CDR2: LNHDA and SQIVND (reference sequence). This record belongs to a study of blood T cell repertoires in COVID-19. Whole-study context: Researchers got acute and convalescent COVID-19 samples from the United States, Italy and Spain. T cells, B-cell-depleted T cells, or PBMCs provided the cDNA or gDNA that served as material.

Under the authors' procedure: Nucleated cell counts were estimated from reference gene primer amplification. The repertoire was sequenced with immunoSEQ multiplex PCR; TCRdb's copy has only in-frame clones and lacks some. That table gives V, J and clone size, and the DNA gave D and trimming. The sample carries approximately 180,000 clones, 75% to 90% recorded once. This receptor was identified in a human donor with active or convalescent COVID-19. The donor label of this sample is uncertain. The chain has TRBV19 and TRBJ1-5; 8 bases map to TRBD1. Source material: peripheral blood. The CDR3 loop reads CASTPGQVNQPQHF. The CDR3 nucleotides read TGTGCCAGTACGCCGGGACAGGTAAATCAGCCCCAGCATTTT.